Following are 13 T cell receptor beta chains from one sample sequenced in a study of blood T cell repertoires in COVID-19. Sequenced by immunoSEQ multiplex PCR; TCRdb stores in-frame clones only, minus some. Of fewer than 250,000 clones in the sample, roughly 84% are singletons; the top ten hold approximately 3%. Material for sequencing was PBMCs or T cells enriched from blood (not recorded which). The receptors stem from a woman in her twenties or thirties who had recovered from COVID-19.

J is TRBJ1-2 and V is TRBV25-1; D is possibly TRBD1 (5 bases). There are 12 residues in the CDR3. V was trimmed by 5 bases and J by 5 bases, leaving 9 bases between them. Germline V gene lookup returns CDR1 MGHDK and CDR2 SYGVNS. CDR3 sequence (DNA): TGTGCCAGCAGTCTCCAGGGTTATGGCTACACCTTC. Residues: CASSLQGYGYTF.

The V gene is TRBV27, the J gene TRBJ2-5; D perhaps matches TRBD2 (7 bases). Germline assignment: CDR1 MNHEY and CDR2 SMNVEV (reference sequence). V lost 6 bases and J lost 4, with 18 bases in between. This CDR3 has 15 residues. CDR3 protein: CASRPWGGPGETQYF. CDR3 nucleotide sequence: TGTGCCAGCAGGCCTTGGGGGGGGCCTGGAGAGACCCAGTACTTC.

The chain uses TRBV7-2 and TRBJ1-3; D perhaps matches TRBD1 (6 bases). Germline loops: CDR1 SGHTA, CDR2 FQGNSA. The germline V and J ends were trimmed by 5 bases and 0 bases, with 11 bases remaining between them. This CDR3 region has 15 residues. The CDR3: CASSLGQSSGNTIYF. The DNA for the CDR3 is TGTGCCAGCAGCCTCGGACAGAGCTCTGGAAACACCATATATTTT. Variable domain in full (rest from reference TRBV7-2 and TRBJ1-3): GAGVSQSPSNKVTEKGKDVELRCDPISGHTALYWYRQSLGQGLEFLIYFQGNSAPDKSGLPSDRFSAERTGGSVSTLTIQRTQQEDSAVYLCASSLGQSSGNTIYFGEGSWLTVV.

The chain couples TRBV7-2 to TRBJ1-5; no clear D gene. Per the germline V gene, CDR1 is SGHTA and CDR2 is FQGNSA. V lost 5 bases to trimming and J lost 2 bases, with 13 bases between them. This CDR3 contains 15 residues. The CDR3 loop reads CASSGGLEGNQPQHF. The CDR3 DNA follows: TGTGCCAGCAGCGGCGGACTGGAGGGCAATCAGCCCCAGCATTTT.

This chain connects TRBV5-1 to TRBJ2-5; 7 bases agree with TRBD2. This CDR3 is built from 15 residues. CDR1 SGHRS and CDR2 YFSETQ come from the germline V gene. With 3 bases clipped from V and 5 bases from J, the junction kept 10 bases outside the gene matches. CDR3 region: CASSSGGVSWETQYF. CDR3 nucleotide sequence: TGCGCCAGCAGCTCTGGGGGGGTTTCGTGGGAGACCCAGTACTTC.

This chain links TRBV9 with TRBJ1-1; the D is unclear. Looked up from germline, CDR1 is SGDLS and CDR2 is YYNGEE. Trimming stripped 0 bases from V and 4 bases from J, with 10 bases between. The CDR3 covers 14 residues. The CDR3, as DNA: TGTGCCAGCAGCGTAGACGCGGGTCGCACTGAAGCTTTCTTT. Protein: CASSVDAGRTEAFF. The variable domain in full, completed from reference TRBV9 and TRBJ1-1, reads DSGVTQTPKHLITATGQRVTLRCSPRSGDLSVYWYQQSLDQGLQFLIQYYNGEERAKGNILERFSAQQFPDLHSELNLSSLELGDSALYFCASSVDAGRTEAFFGQGTRLTVV.

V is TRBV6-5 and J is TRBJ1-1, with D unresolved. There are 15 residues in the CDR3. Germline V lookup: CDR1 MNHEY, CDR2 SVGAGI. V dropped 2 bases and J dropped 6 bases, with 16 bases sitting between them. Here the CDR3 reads CASSYIKQTGPEAFF. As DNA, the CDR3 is TGTGCCAGCAGTTACATCAAGCAGACTGGTCCTGAAGCTTTCTTT.

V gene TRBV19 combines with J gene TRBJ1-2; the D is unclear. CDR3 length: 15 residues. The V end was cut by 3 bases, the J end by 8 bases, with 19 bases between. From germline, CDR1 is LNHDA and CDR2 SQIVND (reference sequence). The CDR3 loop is CASSIGGEYPRGYTF. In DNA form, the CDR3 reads TGTGCCAGTAGTATTGGCGGGGAATATCCGAGAGGCTACACCTTC.

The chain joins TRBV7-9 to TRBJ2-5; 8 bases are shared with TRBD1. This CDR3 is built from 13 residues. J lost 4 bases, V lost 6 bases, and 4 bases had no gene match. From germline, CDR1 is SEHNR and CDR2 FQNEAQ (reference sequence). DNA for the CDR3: TGTGCCAGCAGGCGACAGGGGTCAGAGACCCAGTACTTC. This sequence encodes CASRRQGSETQYF.

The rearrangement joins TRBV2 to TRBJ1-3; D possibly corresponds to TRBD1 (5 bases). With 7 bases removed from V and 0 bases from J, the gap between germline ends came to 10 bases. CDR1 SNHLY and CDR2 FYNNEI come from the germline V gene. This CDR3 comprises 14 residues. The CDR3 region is CASKGLGSGNTIYF. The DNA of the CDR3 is TGTGCCAGCAAGGGACTGGGCTCTGGAAACACCATATATTTT.

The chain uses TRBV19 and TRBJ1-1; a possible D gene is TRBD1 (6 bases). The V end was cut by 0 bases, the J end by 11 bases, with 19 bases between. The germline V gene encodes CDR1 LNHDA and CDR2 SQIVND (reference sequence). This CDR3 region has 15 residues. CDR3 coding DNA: TGTGCCAGTAGTATAGATCACAGGGCAGGGATGAGGGCTTTCTTT. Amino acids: CASSIDHRAGMRAFF.

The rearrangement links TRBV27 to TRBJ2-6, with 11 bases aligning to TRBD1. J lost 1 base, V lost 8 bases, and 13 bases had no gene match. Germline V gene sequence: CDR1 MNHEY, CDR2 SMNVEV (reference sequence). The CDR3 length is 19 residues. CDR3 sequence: CASGLGWGQGGSGANVLTF. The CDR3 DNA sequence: TGTGCCAGCGGACTCGGATGGGGACAGGGGGGGTCTGGGGCCAACGTCCTGACTTTC. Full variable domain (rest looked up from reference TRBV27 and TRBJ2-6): EAQVTQNPRYLITVTGKKLTVTCSQNMNHEYMSWYRQDPGLGLRQIYYSMNVEVTDKGDVPEGYKVSRKEKRNFPLILESPSPNQTSLYFCASGLGWGQGGSGANVLTFGAGSRLTVL.

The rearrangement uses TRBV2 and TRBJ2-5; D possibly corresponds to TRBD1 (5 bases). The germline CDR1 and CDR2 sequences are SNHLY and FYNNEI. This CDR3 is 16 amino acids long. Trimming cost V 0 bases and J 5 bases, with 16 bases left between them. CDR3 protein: CASSEALAGPGETQYF. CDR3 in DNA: TGTGCCAGCAGTGAAGCGTTGGCAGGGCCTGGGGAGACCCAGTACTTC.